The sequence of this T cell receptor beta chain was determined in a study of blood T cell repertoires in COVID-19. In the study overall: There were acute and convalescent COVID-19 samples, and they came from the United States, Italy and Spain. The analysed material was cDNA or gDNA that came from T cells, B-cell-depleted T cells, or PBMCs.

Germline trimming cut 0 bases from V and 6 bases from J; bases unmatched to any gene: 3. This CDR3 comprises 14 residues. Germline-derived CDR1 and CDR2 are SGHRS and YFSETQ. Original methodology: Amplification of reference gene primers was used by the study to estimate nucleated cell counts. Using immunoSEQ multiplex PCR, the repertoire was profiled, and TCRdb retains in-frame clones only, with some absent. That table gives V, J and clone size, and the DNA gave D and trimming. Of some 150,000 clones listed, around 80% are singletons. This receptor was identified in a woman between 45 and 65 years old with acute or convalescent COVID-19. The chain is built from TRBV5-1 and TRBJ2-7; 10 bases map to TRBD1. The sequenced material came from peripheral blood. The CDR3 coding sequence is TGCGCCAGCAGCTTGGGGGACAGGGGAGGCGAGCAGTACTTC. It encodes CASSLGDRGGEQYF. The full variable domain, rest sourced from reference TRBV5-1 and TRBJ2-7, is KAGVTQTPRYLIKTRGQQVTLSCSPISGHRSVSWYQQTPGQGLQFLFEYFSETQRNKGNFPGRFSGRQFSNSRSEMNVSTLELGDSALYLCASSLGDRGGEQYFGPGTRLTVT.